One sample yielded the 25 T cell receptor beta chains listed below, sequenced in a study of technical replicates of blood from a few donors. Only in-frame clones appear in the TCRdb table, and some are missing; sequencing was by immunoSEQ multiplex PCR. In the table there are roughly 76,000 clones, 94% of which are singletons. Source material: T cells isolated from PBMCs. These receptors were collected from a human donor in good health.

This clone was observed many times. V and J are TRBV5-6 and TRBJ2-7, with no clear D. The CDR3 covers 14 residues. Germline values: CDR1 SGHDT, CDR2 YYEEEE. The V gene lost 4 bases and the J gene lost 10 bases, with 21 bases spanning the gap. CDR3 in DNA: TGTGCCAGCAGCCGGCCAGCGAGGCCTACACGTCAGTACTTC. As protein: CASSRPARPTRQYF. The entire variable domain, with the rest obtained from reference TRBV5-6 and TRBJ2-7, is as follows: DAGVTQSPTHLIKTRGQQVTLRCSPKSGHDTVSWYQQALGQGPQFIFQYYEEEERQRGNFPDRFSGHQFPNYSSELNVNALLLGDSALYLCASSRPARPTRQYFGPGTRLTVT.

The rearrangement joins TRBV6-1 to TRBJ1-1, with 9 bases that match TRBD1. Trimming cost V 5 bases and J 10 bases; bases outside gene matches: 11. This CDR3 comprises 14 residues. The V gene's germline CDR1 is MNHNS and CDR2 SASEGT. The CDR3 is CASSKKPGQGGAFF. The CDR3 region has the DNA TGTGCCAGCAGTAAAAAACCGGGACAGGGTGGAGCTTTCTTT.

The chain combines TRBV29-1 with TRBJ2-5; D remains unclear. The CDR3 is 14 amino acids. V lost 6 bases and J 5 bases, leaving 19 bases between the germline ends. Germline V lookup: CDR1 SQVTM, CDR2 ANQGSEA. The CDR3 sequence: CSVLVGSVRETQYF. Written as DNA, the CDR3 is TGCAGCGTCCTAGTTGGTTCCGTCCGGGAGACCCAGTACTTC.

The chain links TRBV28 to TRBJ1-4, with unresolved D. The CDR3 is 14 residues long. CDR1 is MDHEN, CDR2 SYDVKM, per germline. Between the trimmed V and J ends, which lost 3 bases and 0 bases, there was a span of 5 bases. CDR3 sequence: CASSFPATNEKLFF. CDR3 in DNA: TGTGCCAGCAGTTTCCCCGCAACTAATGAAAAACTGTTTTTT.

The chain joins TRBV28 to TRBJ1-2, with 8 nucleotides matching TRBD1. CDR3 length: 14 residues. Per germline, CDR1 MDHEN and CDR2 SYDVKM. The V segment lost 5 bases and the J segment 7 bases; nucleotides outside the gene matches: 9. CDR3 nucleotide sequence: TGTGCCAGCAGTGTAACAGGGGGGACGTTTGGCTACACCTTC. Its translation: CASSVTGGTFGYTF.

This chain links TRBV4-1 with TRBJ1-5; 7 nucleotides match TRBD1. The ends lost 4 bases at V and 8 bases at J; junction bases unmatched: 5. The length of the CDR3 is 13 residues. Germline assignment: CDR1 MGHRA and CDR2 YSYEKL. CDR3 bases: TGCGCCAGCAGCCGGGGTCAGGGGGAGCCCCAGCATTTT. It is translated as CASSRGQGEPQHF.

This clone was detected only a few times. V usage is TRBV19 and J usage is TRBJ1-6; TRBD1 aligns across 8 bases. The junction had 6 bases not matched to a gene; V was cut back by 4 bases and J by 4 bases. Germline values: CDR1 LNHDA, CDR2 SQIVND (reference sequence). The CDR3 is 16 residues long. The CDR3 region is CASSTDRGAYNSPLHF. CDR3 coding DNA: TGTGCCAGTAGTACCGACAGGGGAGCTTATAATTCACCCCTCCACTTT.

J is TRBJ1-5 and V is TRBV28; 7 nucleotides agree with TRBD1. CDR1 and CDR2 (germline): MDHEN, SYDVKM. V dropped 6 bases and J dropped 6; count of bases not matched to a gene: 2. CDR3 length equals 12 residues. DNA for the CDR3: TGTGCCAGCAGAAAGGGGGCTCAGCCCCAGCATTTT. It codes for CASRKGAQPQHF.

In the case of this clone: Other nucleotide sequences from this sample produce the same CDR3. This rearrangement joins TRBV28 to TRBJ1-2, with a possible D match to TRBD1 (5 bases). The germline CDR1 and CDR2 sequences are MDHEN and SYDVKM. V was clipped by 4 bases and J by 2 bases, with 5 bases between them. The CDR3 is 12 amino acids. The DNA for the CDR3 is TGTGCCAGCAGTTCAGGGAACTATGGCTACACCTTC. Its translation: CASSSGNYGYTF.

The chain recombines TRBV27 with TRBJ2-7; 10 bases are shared with TRBD2. The CDR3 has 13 amino acids. Trimming took 6 bases from V and 2 from J; bases not matched to a gene: 1. Germline CDR1 is MNHEY and CDR2 is SMNVEV (reference sequence). CDR3 sequence: CASSGTSAYEQYF. The DNA of the CDR3 is TGTGCCAGCAGCGGGACTAGCGCCTACGAGCAGTACTTC.

The V and J genes are TRBV27 and TRBJ1-2; 12 bases are shared with TRBD1. Trimming took 7 bases from V and 6 from J; bases not matched to a gene: 12. The CDR3 has 16 residues. Germline V gene data show CDR1 as MNHEY and CDR2 as SMNVEV (reference sequence). In DNA form, the CDR3 reads TGTGCCAGCACGCCTCTGGGACAGGGGGCGCCCGATGGCTACACCTTC. Protein product: CASTPLGQGAPDGYTF.

The V gene is TRBV18, the J gene TRBJ2-7, with D possibly being TRBD1 (6 bases). V was clipped by 5 bases and J by 2 bases, with 10 bases between them. The CDR3 runs 13 residues. The V gene's germline CDR1 is KGHSH and CDR2 LQKENI. The CDR3 protein is CASSETGAYEQYF. CDR3 sequence (DNA): TGTGCCAGCTCAGAGACAGGAGCCTACGAGCAGTACTTC.

The chain couples TRBV4-1 to TRBJ1-5, with D tentatively TRBD1 (5 bases). Germline lookup yields CDR1 MGHRA and CDR2 YSYEKL. Trimming took off 0 bases at V and 6 bases at J, with 15 bases between the two ends. This CDR3 has 16 amino acids. CDR3 in amino acids: CASSQEGQGGTQPQHF. DNA of the CDR3: TGCGCCAGCAGCCAAGAAGGGCAGGGAGGTACTCAGCCCCAGCATTTT.

The rearrangement joins TRBV29-1 to TRBJ2-1; D is perhaps TRBD2 (6 bases). Germline-derived CDR1 and CDR2 are SQVTM and ANQGSEA. V lost 3 bases to trimming and J lost 0 bases, with 15 bases between them. The CDR3 extends over 16 amino acids. The CDR3 loop reads CSVDGTEHSSYNEQFF. The CDR3 DNA is TGCAGCGTTGATGGGACTGAACATAGCTCCTACAATGAGCAGTTCTTC.

The J gene is TRBJ2-7, the V gene TRBV19, with D possibly matching TRBD1 (6 bases). Germline V gives CDR1 LNHDA, CDR2 SQIVND (reference sequence). V was shortened by 0 bases and J by 0 bases, with 12 bases between the two germline ends. This CDR3 has 16 amino acids. The CDR3, as DNA: TGTGCCAGTAGTATAGACCTTGAGGGGGACTCCTACGAGCAGTACTTC. Its translation: CASSIDLEGDSYEQYF.

V usage is TRBV27 and J usage is TRBJ1-3; 9 nucleotides agree with TRBD1. Per the germline V gene, CDR1 is MNHEY and CDR2 is SMNVEV (reference sequence). The CDR3 loop spans 16 amino acids. V shed 5 bases and J 6 bases; nucleotides not matched to a gene: 11. The CDR3 nucleotides read TGTGCCAGCAGTGAGACCCTCCGGACAGGGGCAAACACCATATATTTT. Its protein product is CASSETLRTGANTIYF.

The V call is TRBV21-1, the J call TRBJ1-2; the tabulated D call, TRBD1, remains unverified against the DNA. TRBV21-1 is noted as a pseudogene. This CDR3 region has 12 residues. The CDR3 region has the DNA TGTGCCAGACGTCCCGGGACAGGGTTGGACACCTTC. This sequence encodes CARRPGTGLDTF.

The chain has TRBV11-2 and TRBJ1-2; 7 bases line up with TRBD1. Trimming at V came to 6 bases and at J to 1 base, leaving 17 bases not matched to a gene. The CDR3 consists of 18 residues. Germline V gene sequence: CDR1 SGHAT, CDR2 FQNNGV. The CDR3 nucleotides are TGTGCCAGCAGTTTACGTCATCGGGACAGCGATTTTAACTATGGCTACACCTTC. Translation: CASSLRHRDSDFNYGYTF.

This chain connects TRBV27 to TRBJ1-1; D perhaps matches TRBD1 (6 bases). V lost 2 bases, J lost 5 bases, and 15 bases lay in between. The CDR3 spans 15 residues. CDR1 and CDR2 from the germline V gene are MNHEY and SMNVEV (reference sequence). The CDR3 here is CASSLAAGAKTEAFF. The CDR3 DNA sequence: TGTGCCAGCAGTTTAGCGGCAGGGGCAAAAACTGAAGCTTTCTTT.

This clone was observed once. This chain joins TRBV6-5 and TRBJ2-7; D is possibly TRBD1 (5 bases). The germline CDR1 and CDR2 sequences are MNHEY and SVGAGI. V lost 7 bases, J lost 5 bases, and 18 bases lay in between. The CDR3 consists of 14 residues. The CDR3 sequence is CASTKPGQANEQYF. DNA for the CDR3: TGTGCCAGCACAAAGCCAGGGCAGGCCAACGAGCAGTACTTC.

This clone was counted once. This chain joins TRBV7-2 and TRBJ2-2, with no clear D. Per the germline V gene, CDR1 is SGHTA and CDR2 is FQGNSA. V lost 7 bases, J lost 5 bases, and 8 bases lay in between. The CDR3 runs to 12 residues. The CDR3 nucleotides are TGTGCCAGCATAGTATTAACCGGGGAGCTGTTTTTT. The encoded protein is CASIVLTGELFF.

For the CDR3, the DNA is TGCGCCAGCAGCCCCCCAAGCAGGGGTCCGAATCAGCCCCAGCATTTT. As protein: CASSPPSRGPNQPQHF. The rearrangement links TRBV4-1 to TRBJ1-5, with D perhaps matching TRBD1 (6 bases). From germline, CDR1 is MGHRA and CDR2 YSYEKL. This CDR3 spans 16 amino acids. V was trimmed by 4 bases and J by 4 bases, leaving 17 bases between them.

This clone was seen only once. The chain recombines TRBV28 with TRBJ1-1, with D hard to call. Between the trimmed V and J ends, which lost 6 bases and 5 bases, there was a span of 25 bases. Germline V gives CDR1 MDHEN, CDR2 SYDVKM. The CDR3 is 17 amino acids. Written as DNA, the CDR3 is TGTGCCAGCAGGGTGAATTTATCGGGCCGAGGAGGGACTGAAGCTTTCTTT. Amino acid sequence: CASRVNLSGRGGTEAFF.

This chain uses TRBV5-1 with TRBJ1-4; TRBD1 agrees at 12 bases. The germline V gene has CDR1 SGHRS and CDR2 YFSETQ. This CDR3 has 16 amino acids. J gave up 6 bases and V 4 bases, and 7 bases lay outside the gene matches. The CDR3 nucleotides are TGCGCCAGCAGCCTCGGGACAGGGGGCGGGTATGAAAAACTGTTTTTT. Protein product: CASSLGTGGGYEKLFF. Using reference TRBV5-1 and TRBJ1-4 for the parts outside the CDR3, the full variable domain is KAGVTQTPRYLIKTRGQQVTLSCSPISGHRSVSWYQQTPGQGLQFLFEYFSETQRNKGNFPGRFSGRQFSNSRSEMNVSTLELGDSALYLCASSLGTGGGYEKLFFGSGTQLSVL.

Only one count was recorded for this clone. This rearrangement joins TRBV7-9 to TRBJ1-6, with D hard to call. The CDR3 contains 14 residues. From germline, CDR1 is SEHNR and CDR2 FQNEAQ (reference sequence). Trimming took off 5 bases at V and 5 bases at J, with 10 bases between the two ends. As DNA, the CDR3 is TGTGCCAGCAGCCCCACCAGTCATAATTCACCCCTCCACTTT. This sequence encodes CASSPTSHNSPLHF.